This entry lists 9 T cell receptor beta chains sequenced from one sample in a study of blood T cell repertoires in COVID-19. Some clones are missing from TCRdb's copy, which holds only in-frame ones; the method was immunoSEQ multiplex PCR. This table holds about 410,000 clones, less than 95% found once. Sequenced input: PBMCs or T cells enriched from blood (not recorded which). These receptors were obtained from a man younger than 30 who had recovered from COVID-19.

The chain has TRBV28 and TRBJ1-3; D possibly corresponds to TRBD1 (5 bases). Germline V gene lookup returns CDR1 MDHEN and CDR2 SYDVKM. The ends were cut back, 8 bases at V and 0 bases at J, with 14 bases in the middle. CDR3 length: 15 residues. CDR3 amino acids: CASGSFDSSGNTIYF. As DNA, the CDR3 is TGTGCCAGCGGTTCATTCGACAGCTCTGGAAACACCATATATTTT.

V gene TRBV7-9 combines with J gene TRBJ1-2; D gene ambiguous. CDR1 and CDR2 (germline): SEHNR, FQNEAQ (reference sequence). This CDR3 spans 14 amino acids. Trimming stripped 2 bases from V and 5 bases from J, with 12 bases between. The CDR3 reads CASSLTSGMYGYTF. Here the CDR3 DNA reads TGTGCCAGCAGCTTAACATCGGGGATGTATGGCTACACCTTC.

This chain connects TRBV28 to TRBJ1-1; tentative D call: TRBD1 (6 bases). The CDR3 extends over 15 amino acids. The germline CDR1 and CDR2 sequences are MDHEN and SYDVKM. Trimming left V 3 bases short and J 7 bases short, with 18 bases between. The DNA for the CDR3 is TGTGCCAGCAGTTTTCAAGGACAGAGATCCAGTGAAGCTTTCTTT. Translating gives CASSFQGQRSSEAFF.

V usage is TRBV9 and J usage is TRBJ2-7; D unresolved. This CDR3 is 14 amino acids long. Trimming removed 3 bases at V and 0 bases at J, with 10 bases between. The germline CDR1 and CDR2 sequences are SGDLS and YYNGEE. In DNA, the CDR3 is TGTGCCAGCAGCGGGCGGAATTCCTCCTACGAGCAGTACTTC. Amino acid sequence: CASSGRNSSYEQYF.

The chain carries TRBV5-4 and TRBJ1-6; D is ambiguous. The CDR3 loop spans 15 amino acids. Per the germline V gene, CDR1 is SGHNT and CDR2 is YYREEE (reference sequence). Trimming cost V 5 bases and J 6 bases, with 15 bases left between them. In DNA, the CDR3 is TGTGCCAGCAGGATGAGGTCTGATTCTAATTCACCCCTCCACTTT. It yields the protein CASRMRSDSNSPLHF.

This clone was seen only a few times. The V gene is TRBV11-2, the J gene TRBJ2-7; the D is unclear. Germline V gene sequence: CDR1 SGHAT, CDR2 FQNNGV. Trimming pared 2 bases from V and 2 bases from J, leaving 10 bases between. The CDR3 is 14 amino acids. This CDR3 is CASSLYSGPYEQYF. The CDR3 region has the DNA TGTGCCAGCAGCTTATACAGTGGCCCCTACGAGCAGTACTTC.

The rearrangement uses TRBV28 and TRBJ1-2, with D possibly matching TRBD1 (5 bases). The germline gives CDR1 MDHEN, CDR2 SYDVKM. The CDR3 consists of 13 residues. Deletions cut 3 bases from V and 3 bases from J, with 8 bases between. In DNA, the CDR3 is TGTGCCAGCAGTTTCGGCAGGGACTATGGCTACACCTTC. As protein: CASSFGRDYGYTF.

The rearrangement joins TRBV28 to TRBJ2-1; D might be TRBD2 (6 bases). The CDR3 extends over 17 amino acids. The V end was cut by 6 bases, the J end by 5 bases, with 23 bases between. From germline, CDR1 is MDHEN and CDR2 SYDVKM. CDR3 bases: TGTGCCAGCAGGCTAAGCCCTACGGGACTCGACCACAATGAGCAGTTCTTC. Protein sequence: CASRLSPTGLDHNEQFF.

This chain links TRBV5-4 with TRBJ1-1; TRBD1 might be the D (6 bases). In germline, CDR1 is SGHNT, CDR2 YYREEE (reference sequence). The CDR3 is 13 residues long. Trimming shortened V by 2 bases and J by 4 bases, and 9 bases separated the two germline ends. The CDR3 DNA reads as TGTGCCAGCAGCTTCAGGGGTACCACTGAAGCTTTCTTT. Protein: CASSFRGTTEAFF.